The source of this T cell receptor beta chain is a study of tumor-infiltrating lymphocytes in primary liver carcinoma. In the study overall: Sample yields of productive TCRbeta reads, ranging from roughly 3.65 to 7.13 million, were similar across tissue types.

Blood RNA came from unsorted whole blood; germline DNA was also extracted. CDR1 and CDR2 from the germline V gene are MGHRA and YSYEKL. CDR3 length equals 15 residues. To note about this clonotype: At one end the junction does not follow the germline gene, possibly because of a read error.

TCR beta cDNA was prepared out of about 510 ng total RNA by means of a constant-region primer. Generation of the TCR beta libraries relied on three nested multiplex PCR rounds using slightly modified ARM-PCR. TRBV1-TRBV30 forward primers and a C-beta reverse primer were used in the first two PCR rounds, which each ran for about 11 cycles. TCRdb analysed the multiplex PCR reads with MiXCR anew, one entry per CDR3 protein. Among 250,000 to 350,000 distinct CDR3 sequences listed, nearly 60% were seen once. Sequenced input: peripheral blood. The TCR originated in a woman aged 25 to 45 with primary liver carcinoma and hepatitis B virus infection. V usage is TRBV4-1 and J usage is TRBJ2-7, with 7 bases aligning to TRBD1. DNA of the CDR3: TGCGCCAGCTGCCAAGAGGCAGGGGGAGCCTACGAGCAGTACTTC. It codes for CASCQEAGGAYEQYF.